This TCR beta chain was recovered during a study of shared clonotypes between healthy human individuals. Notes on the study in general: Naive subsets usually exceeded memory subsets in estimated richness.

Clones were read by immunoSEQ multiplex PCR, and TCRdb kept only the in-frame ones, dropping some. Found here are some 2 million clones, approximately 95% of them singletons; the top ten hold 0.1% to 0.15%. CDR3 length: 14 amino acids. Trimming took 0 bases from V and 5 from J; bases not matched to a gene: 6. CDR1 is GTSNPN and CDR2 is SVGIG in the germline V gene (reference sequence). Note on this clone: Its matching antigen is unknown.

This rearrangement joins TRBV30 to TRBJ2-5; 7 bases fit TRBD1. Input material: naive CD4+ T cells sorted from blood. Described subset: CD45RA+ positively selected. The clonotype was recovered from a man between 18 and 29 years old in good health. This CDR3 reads CAWSVDRAWETQYF. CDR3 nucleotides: TGTGCCTGGAGTGTTGACAGGGCCTGGGAGACCCAGTACTTC.